These 18 T cell receptor beta chains share one sample of origin, sequenced in a study of identical twins. Each CDR3 protein gets one entry after TCRdb re-called the 5' RACE reads with MiXCR. The sample lists roughly 690,000 distinct CDR3 sequences; 21% were seen once. This same sample was also taken into another study, of T cells expressing NK-cell markers.

The sample was PBMCs. The receptors stem from a woman younger than 30 in good health.

There are a few counts of this clonotype. The chain employs TRBV5-1 and TRBJ2-7; 11 bases match TRBD2. The germline V gene encodes CDR1 SGHRS and CDR2 YFSETQ. V was clipped by 4 bases and J by 13 bases; unmatched bases: 19. The CDR3 covers 16 residues. CDR3 in amino acids: CASSLLPGLAATELYF. CDR3 sequence (DNA): TGCGCCAGCAGCCTACTCCCGGGACTAGCGGCTACCGAGCTCTACTTC. The whole variable domain, filled in from reference TRBV5-1 and TRBJ2-7, reads KAGVTQTPRYLIKTRGQQVTLSCSPISGHRSVSWYQQTPGQGLQFLFEYFSETQRNKGNFPGRFSGRQFSNSRSEMNVSTLELGDSALYLCASSLLPGLAATELYFGPGTRLTVT.

This clonotype has just a few counts. Written as DNA, the CDR3 is TGCAGCGTTGGGGGGATAGCGGGAGGGAGGAACATTCAGTACTTC. This encodes CSVGGIAGGRNIQYF. This rearrangement joins TRBV29-1 to TRBJ2-4; 11 bases align to TRBD2. The CDR3 sequence is 15 residues long. The V and J ends lost 4 bases and 7 bases, in that order; junction bases with no gene match: 9. CDR1 and CDR2 (germline): SQVTM, ANQGSEA. Drawing the rest from reference TRBV29-1 and TRBJ2-4, the complete variable domain is SAVISQKPSRDICQRGTSLTIQCQVDSQVTMMFWYRQQPGQSLTLIATANQGSEATYESGFVIDKFPISRPNLTFSTLTVSNMSPEDSSIYLCSVGGIAGGRNIQYFGAGTRLSVL.

This clonotype was picked up many times. This chain links TRBV7-2 with TRBJ2-3; D is unclear. The germline CDR1 and CDR2 sequences are SGHTA and FQGNSA. The CDR3 contains 15 residues. V shed 5 bases and J shed 0 bases, with 12 bases lying between them. In nucleotides, the CDR3 is TGTGCCAGCAGCACGCGGTACTCTAGCACAGATACGCAGTATTTT. Its translation: CASSTRYSSTDTQYF.

The chain uses TRBV5-1 and TRBJ2-2; no clear D. Per germline, CDR1 SGHRS and CDR2 YFSETQ. The CDR3 length is 15 residues. The V and J ends lost 1 base and 8 bases respectively, with 15 bases between them. The CDR3 DNA is TGCGCCAGCAGCTTGAGCCCGCCCCAACGTGGGGAGCTGTTTTTT. Translated, it gives CASSLSPPQRGELFF.

Judged by abundance, this clonotype is medium-sized. The genes are TRBV6-2 or TRBV6-3 and TRBJ2-1, with 7 bases aligning to TRBD1. CDR3 size: 14 residues. The germline V gene encodes CDR1 MNHEY and CDR2 SVGEGT. The junction had 8 bases not matched to a gene; V was cut back by 4 bases and J by 8 bases. The CDR3 loop is CASSSGQASDEQFF. As DNA, the CDR3 is TGTGCCAGCAGTTCCGGACAGGCGAGCGATGAGCAGTTCTTC.

This CDR3 is CSALRGQGFSYEQYF. In nucleotides, the CDR3 is TGCAGTGCTTTGCGGGGACAGGGATTTTCCTACGAGCAGTACTTC. This chain connects TRBV20-1 to TRBJ2-7; 9 bases are shared with TRBD1. The CDR3 has 15 amino acids. V was pared by 5 bases and J by 1 base, with 9 bases of the junction left unmatched. CDR1 is DFQATT, CDR2 SNEGSKA, per germline (reference sequence).

The chain carries TRBV6-2 or TRBV6-3 and TRBJ2-3; D not certain. The V end lost 7 bases, the J end lost 5 bases, and 7 bases lay between the germline ends. CDR1 and CDR2 (germline): MNHEY, SVGEGT. The CDR3 covers 11 residues. CDR3 region: CASTMRDTQYF. Here the CDR3 DNA reads TGTGCCAGCACCATGCGAGATACGCAGTATTTT.

This clonotype has just a few counts. The chain carries TRBV20-1 and TRBJ2-7; 7 bases are a match to TRBD2. This CDR3 contains 14 residues. V gave up 3 bases and J gave up 6 bases; unmatched junction bases: 11. CDR1 is DFQATT, CDR2 SNEGSKA, per germline (reference sequence). This CDR3 reads CSASVAGALSEQYF. The CDR3 nucleotides are TGCAGTGCTAGTGTGGCGGGAGCCCTTTCCGAGCAGTACTTC.

The chain employs TRBV20-1 and TRBJ1-1; D is undetermined. The V and J ends lost 5 bases and 6 bases respectively, with 13 bases between them. Germline V lookup: CDR1 DFQATT, CDR2 SNEGSKA (reference sequence). This CDR3 contains 12 residues. The CDR3 reads CSASLAGAEAFF. DNA for the CDR3: TGCAGTGCTTCCCTTGCCGGGGCTGAAGCTTTCTTT.

This clonotype was observed a few times. The J gene is TRBJ2-2, the V gene TRBV7-6, with 10 bases identical to TRBD2. V lost 3 bases, J lost 0 bases, and 4 bases stayed unmatched. The CDR3 runs to 17 residues. Germline assignment: CDR1 SGHVS and CDR2 FNYEAQ. The CDR3 region is CASSFLGLAANTGELFF. The CDR3 nucleotides read TGTGCCAGCAGCTTCCTCGGACTAGCGGCGAACACCGGGGAGCTGTTTTTT.

This clonotype showed up many times. CDR3 coding DNA: TGCAGTGCTAGTAGATTGAACACTGAAGCTTTCTTT. Its protein product is CSASRLNTEAFF. J is TRBJ1-1 and V is TRBV20-1; D remains ambiguous. Per germline, CDR1 DFQATT and CDR2 SNEGSKA (reference sequence). With 3 bases removed from V and 0 bases from J, the gap between germline ends came to 5 bases. The CDR3 spans 12 residues.

The chain employs TRBV20-1 and TRBJ2-7; 8 bases align to TRBD2. CDR1 is DFQATT and CDR2 is SNEGSKA in the germline V gene (reference sequence). The length of the CDR3 is 13 residues. Trimming removed 1 base from V and 3 bases from J; junction bases left unmatched: 2. CDR3 sequence reads: CSARAGGGYEQYF. The DNA for the CDR3 is TGCAGTGCTAGAGCCGGGGGGGGCTACGAGCAGTACTTC.

V usage is TRBV5-1 and J usage is TRBJ2-3; 9 nucleotides agree with TRBD2. Germline values: CDR1 SGHRS, CDR2 YFSETQ. This CDR3 has 17 amino acids. The V segment lost 4 bases and the J segment 6 bases; nucleotides outside the gene matches: 15. The CDR3 DNA is TGCGCCAGCAGCCTTCCAGCGGGGGGCGACCACGGGGATACGCAGTATTTT. This codes for CASSLPAGGDHGDTQYF. Looking up the rest from reference TRBV5-1 and TRBJ2-3 gives the full variable domain: KAGVTQTPRYLIKTRGQQVTLSCSPISGHRSVSWYQQTPGQGLQFLFEYFSETQRNKGNFPGRFSGRQFSNSRSEMNVSTLELGDSALYLCASSLPAGGDHGDTQYFGPGTRLTVL.

The CDR3 DNA sequence: TGTGCCAGCAGTTACTCGGGAAGGGAACCTCAGTTCTTC. This gives the protein CASSYSGREPQFF. The chain combines TRBV6-5 with TRBJ2-1, with unresolved D. The V and J ends lost 0 bases and 13 bases respectively, with 13 bases between them. CDR1 and CDR2 (germline): MNHEY, SVGAGI. This CDR3 has 13 residues.

V gene TRBV5-6 combines with J gene TRBJ2-5; D uncertain. The CDR3 has 13 amino acids. In germline, CDR1 is SGHDT, CDR2 YYEEEE. Trimming removed 1 base from V and 4 bases from J, with 8 bases in between. CDR3 sequence (DNA): TGTGCCAGCAGCTTGTGGAATTCAGAGACCCAGTACTTC. Translating it yields CASSLWNSETQYF.

V usage is TRBV27 and J usage is TRBJ1-4, with unresolved D. V was clipped by 4 bases and J by 2 bases, with 5 bases between them. The CDR3 runs 13 residues. Germline CDR1 reads MNHEY; CDR2 reads SMNVEV (reference sequence). The CDR3 coding sequence is TGTGCCAGCAGTTCCAGGACTAATGAAAAACTGTTTTTT. Its protein is CASSSRTNEKLFF.

This clonotype was seen ten or more times. The V and J genes are TRBV4-3 and TRBJ2-1; maybe TRBD2 (5 bases). The CDR3 covers 15 residues. Trimming took 1 base from V and 14 from J, leaving 21 bases between them. Per germline, CDR1 LGHNA and CDR2 YSLEER. CDR3: CASSQGVASLTGKFF. The DNA of the CDR3 is TGCGCCAGCAGCCAAGGGGTCGCTAGCTTAACGGGAAAGTTCTTC.

The CDR3 DNA sequence: TGTGCCACCGGGTGGTACGGGACCCAGTACTTC. This sequence encodes CATGWYGTQYF. This chain uses TRBV6-1 with TRBJ2-5; unclear D gene. The V end lost 10 bases, the J end lost 7 bases, and 13 bases lay between the germline ends. This CDR3 comprises 11 residues. Germline values: CDR1 MNHNS, CDR2 SASEGT.